This T cell receptor beta chain appears in the sequencing data of a study of T cells in women clearing cervical HPV infection. Clones were read by immunoSEQ multiplex PCR, and TCRdb kept only the in-frame ones, dropping some. The sample table includes fewer than 30,000 clones. V was cut by 6 bases and J by 4 bases, with 10 bases left in between. The CDR3 has 13 amino acids. The germline V gene has CDR1 ENHRY and CDR2 SYGVKD. Remarks on this clone: The read terminates 3 residues before the CDR3 end, so the remaining end is supplied by the germline J gene.

This sequence was found in a woman aged 18 to 69 with a cervical HPV16 infection that either progressed to CIN3+ or cleared (not recorded which). Material for sequencing was blood buffy coat. The chain links TRBV10-3 to TRBJ1-5; perhaps TRBD1 as D (6 bases). This chain's CDR3 is CAIRGTPNQPQHF. The sequenced CDR3 bases are TGTGCCATCAGGGGGACACCTAATCAGCCC.